A selection of T cell receptor beta chains follows, all from one sample in a study of blood T cell repertoires in COVID-19. Generated by immunoSEQ multiplex PCR, the TCRdb table keeps only in-frame clones and is missing some. The data show approximately 160,000 clones, with approximately 80% seen just once and approximately 6% held by the top ten. The sequenced sample was PBMCs or T cells enriched from blood (not recorded which). The source of these receptors is a man in his forties who had recovered from COVID-19. Both conserved end residues are part of each CDR3. A D gene is named only where the DNA matches it firmly. Some rows have no size entry. The others give once, few or many, or a class for an expanded clone.

d_gene: TRBD1; abundance: .; v_gene: TRBV5-1; j_gene: TRBJ1-6; CDR3aa: CASSGGLDRKYSPLHF; CDR3nt: TGCGCCAGCAGCGGAGGGCTGGACAGGAAATATTCACCCCTCCACTTT
d_gene: TRBD2; abundance: once; v_gene: TRBV7-9; j_gene: TRBJ2-3; CDR3aa: CASSIGGLASTDTQYF; CDR3nt: TGTGCCAGCAGCATAGGGGGACTAGCATCCACAGATACGCAGTATTTT
d_gene: .; abundance: .; v_gene: TRBV7-8; j_gene: TRBJ1-1; CDR3aa: CASSLRGGTHMNTEAFF; CDR3nt: TGTGCCAGCAGCTTGCGGGGGGGGACGCATATGAACACTGAAGCTTTCTTT
d_gene: TRBD1; abundance: .; v_gene: TRBV7-2; j_gene: TRBJ2-7; CDR3aa: CASSLVGTGSTYEQYF; CDR3nt: TGTGCCAGCAGCTTAGTCGGGACAGGGAGTACCTACGAGCAGTACTTC
d_gene: TRBD1; abundance: .; v_gene: TRBV2; j_gene: TRBJ1-5; CDR3aa: CASRPTGEANQPQHF; CDR3nt: TGTGCCAGCAGACCGACAGGGGAGGCCAATCAGCCCCAGCATTTT
d_gene: TRBD1; abundance: once; v_gene: TRBV7-6; j_gene: TRBJ2-1; CDR3aa: CASTPGTGPFNEQFF; CDR3nt: TGTGCCAGCACCCCCGGGACAGGGCCATTCAATGAGCAGTTCTTC
d_gene: TRBD1; abundance: .; v_gene: TRBV27; j_gene: TRBJ2-7; CDR3aa: CANSVGGKGEQYF; CDR3nt: TGTGCCAACAGCGTAGGGGGCAAGGGCGAGCAGTACTTC
d_gene: TRBD2; abundance: .; v_gene: TRBV5-1; j_gene: TRBJ2-2; CDR3aa: CASSSTAGGGGELFF; CDR3nt: TGCGCCAGCAGCTCCACCGCCGGCGGGGGCGGGGAGCTGTTTTTT
d_gene: .; abundance: .; v_gene: TRBV6-5; j_gene: TRBJ2-1; CDR3aa: CASKPRDLSYNEQFF; CDR3nt: TGTGCCAGTAAACCTCGGGACTTGTCCTACAATGAGCAGTTCTTC
d_gene: .; abundance: .; v_gene: TRBV21-1; j_gene: TRBJ1-1; CDR3aa: CASSKAGAPGNTEAFF; CDR3nt: TGTGCCAGCAGCAAAGCAGGGGCCCCAGGGAACACTGAAGCTTTCTTT
d_gene: .; abundance: .; v_gene: TRBV9; j_gene: TRBJ1-4; CDR3aa: CASSVDTSSGSLFF; CDR3nt: TGTGCCAGCAGCGTAGACACAAGTTCAGGTAGTCTGTTTTTT
d_gene: .; abundance: .; v_gene: TRBV7-9; j_gene: TRBJ1-1; CDR3aa: CASSLAGMTEAFF; CDR3nt: TGTGCCAGCAGCTTAGCCGGGATGACTGAAGCTTTCTTT
d_gene: .; abundance: .; v_gene: TRBV5-4; j_gene: TRBJ2-5; CDR3aa: CATSEGEALYQETQYF; CDR3nt: TGTGCCACCTCTGAAGGCGAGGCACTCTACCAAGAGACCCAGTACTTC
d_gene: .; abundance: .; v_gene: TRBV7-3; j_gene: TRBJ2-6; CDR3aa: CASSPSGSGANVLTF; CDR3nt: TGTGCCAGCAGCCCCTCGGGGTCTGGGGCCAACGTCCTGACTTTC